Listed below are T cell receptor beta chains from one sample, sequenced in a study of T cells in Graves' hyperthyroidism and ophthalmopathy. MiXCR, applied by TCRdb to the multiplex PCR reads, yields one record per CDR3 protein. The profile shows hundreds of thousands of distinct CDR3 sequences, under 25% of them singletons. Material: blood. These receptors came from a man aged 25-45 years with Graves' ophthalmopathy. The CDR3 runs from the conserved cysteine through the conserved F or W. D genes are given only for firm matches. Size tells how often a clone was seen (once, few, many) or the class of an expanded clone, and some rows leave it out.

clone_size | j_call | v_call | cdr3_length | d_call | cdr3_aa | cdr3_nt
. | TRBJ2-3 | TRBV9 | 17 | TRBD2 | CASSHGTSGGTTDTQYF | TGTGCCAGCAGCCACGGGACTAGCGGGGGGACCACAGATACGCAGTATTTT
few | TRBJ1-4 | TRBV2 | 15 | . | CASRSKDVQNEKLFF | TGTGCCAGCCGTTCCAAAGACGTTCAAAATGAAAAACTGTTTTTT
few | TRBJ2-3 | TRBV28 | 22 | TRBD2 | CASSLTGGYLLGTSGTVDTQYF | TGTGCCAGCAGTTTAACAGGGGGCTACCTCCTTGGGACTAGCGGAACCGTGGATACGCAGTATTTT
. | TRBJ2-1 | TRBV12-3/TRBV12-4 | 14 | . | CASSLLGTGNEQFF | TGTGCCAGCAGTTTGTTGGGAACGGGGAATGAGCAGTTCTTC
. | TRBJ2-7 | TRBV20-1 | 13 | . | CSARTQDFNEQYF | TGCAGTGCTCGTACCCAGGACTTTAACGAGCAGTACTTC
many | TRBJ1-5 | TRBV11-2 | 14 | . | CASSFQGYGQPQHF | TGTGCCAGCAGCTTCCAGGGTTATGGACAGCCCCAGCATTTT
. | TRBJ2-7 | TRBV3-1 | 14 | TRBD1 | CASSRDREIYEQYF | TGTGCCAGCAGCCGCGACAGGGAAATCTACGAGCAGTACTTC
. | TRBJ2-5 | TRBV5-4 | 15 | TRBD2 | CASSLAGRAQETQYF | TGTGCCAGCAGCTTGGCCGGGAGGGCCCAAGAGACCCAGTACTTC
many | TRBJ1-1 | TRBV11-2 | 15 | . | CASSSLRGLHTRAFF | TGTGCCAGCAGTTCACTCCGGGGGTTACACACTCGAGCTTTCTTT
. | TRBJ2-1 | TRBV28 | 13 | . | CASSLISRNEQFF | TGTGCCAGCAGTTTGATATCGAGGAATGAGCAGTTCTTC
many | TRBJ1-1 | TRBV3-1 | 16 | TRBD1 | CASSLGGTGGGGEAFF | TGTGCCAGCAGCCTTGGGGGGACAGGGGGAGGAGGTGAAGCTTTCTTT
. | TRBJ1-5 | TRBV6-2/TRBV6-3 | 13 | . | CASSGRTNQPQHF | TGTGCCAGCAGCGGGCGGACTAATCAGCCCCAGCATTTT
few | TRBJ2-1 | TRBV28 | 17 | . | CASSPILGAGHYNEQFF | TGTGCCAGCAGTCCGATTCTGGGGGCGGGCCACTACAATGAGCAGTTCTTC
. | TRBJ1-2 | TRBV9 | 16 | TRBD1 | CASSAGTGGRNYGYTF | TGTGCCAGCAGCGCCGGGACAGGGGGTCGTAACTATGGCTACACCTTC
once | TRBJ1-2 | TRBV11-2 | 16 | . | CASSLSQIGRDYGYTF | TGTGCCAGCAGCTTATCCCAGATCGGGAGGGACTATGGCTACACCTTC
many | TRBJ2-7 | TRBV3-1 | 13 | . | CASSQMTNYEQYF | TGTGCCAGCAGTCAAATGACAAACTACGAGCAGTACTTC
. | TRBJ2-7 | TRBV19 | 12 | . | CASSAGRHEQYF | TGTGCCAGTAGCGCAGGGCGACACGAGCAGTACTTC
. | TRBJ1-4 | TRBV15 | 15 | . | CATSRGTAWNEKLFF | TGTGCCACCAGCAGAGGGACGGCTTGGAATGAAAAACTGTTTTTT
. | TRBJ2-7 | TRBV7-9 | 15 | TRBD2 | CASSLRHGLGYEQYF | TGTGCCAGCAGCTTAAGACATGGACTAGGCTACGAGCAGTACTTC
few | TRBJ2-7 | TRBV14 | 14 | TRBD1 | CASSHRTGWTEQYF | TGTGCCAGCAGCCACAGGACAGGGTGGACCGAGCAGTACTTC
. | TRBJ2-1 | TRBV29-1 | 14 | . | CSAVRDSSYNEQFF | TGCAGCGCCGTCAGGGATAGCTCCTACAATGAGCAGTTCTTC
many | TRBJ2-1 | TRBV12-3/TRBV12-4 | 15 | TRBD1 | CASSLRDRGQGEQFF | TGTGCCAGCAGTTTACGGGACAGGGGGCAGGGTGAGCAGTTCTTC
few | TRBJ1-6 | TRBV6-5 | 18 | TRBD1 | CASSYSLLKTGGRSPLHF | TGTGCCAGCAGTTACTCCTTGCTCAAGACAGGGGGGCGTTCACCCCTCCACTTT
. | TRBJ1-5 | TRBV28 | 11 | . | CASSQLGSQHF | TGTGCCAGCAGCCAGCTGGGGTCCCAGCATTTT
few | TRBJ2-7 | TRBV6-1 | 19 | TRBD1 | CASSPRQGAKAGAGYEQYF | TGTGCCAGCAGTCCTCGACAGGGGGCCAAAGCGGGAGCAGGCTACGAGCAGTACTTC
many | TRBJ2-3 | TRBV5-1 | 17 | . | CASSLGAKRVNTDTQYF | TGCGCCAGCAGCTTGGGGGCTAAGCGGGTCAACACAGATACGCAGTATTTT
. | TRBJ2-1 | TRBV20-1 | 14 | TRBD2 | CSARGQRGGNEQFF | TGCAGTGCTAGAGGGCAGCGGGGCGGGAATGAGCAGTTCTTC
. | TRBJ2-3 | TRBV6-2/TRBV6-3 | 14 | . | CASSYRDLGDTQYF | TGTGCCAGCAGTTACCGGGACTTGGGAGATACGCAGTATTTT
many | TRBJ2-4 | TRBV7-2 | 14 | . | CASSQADGKNIQYF | TGTGCCAGCAGCCAAGCGGACGGTAAAAACATTCAGTACTTC
. | TRBJ1-1 | TRBV24-1 | 16 | TRBD1 | CATSGSVRGLNTEAFF | TGTGCCACCAGTGGTTCCGTCAGGGGGCTGAACACTGAAGCTTTCTTT
. | TRBJ2-6 | TRBV12-3/TRBV12-4 | 19 | TRBD2 | CASSLIAGGPPGGANVLTF | TGTGCCAGCAGTTTAATCGCGGGAGGACCGCCGGGCGGGGCCAACGTCCTGACTTTC